This T cell receptor beta chain appears in the sequencing data of a study of blood T cells in healthy people across ages. Together with a sample-barcoded 5' primer, a J-beta primer mix was included in a second PCR lasting about 6 to 12 cycles. Each CDR3 protein is one row after TCRdb ran MiXCR on the 5' RACE reads. This sample yields over 1,300,000 distinct CDR3 sequences, of which 59% are seen a single time; about 6.7% belongs to the top ten. Peripheral blood from each donor was collected in a volume of approximately 10 milliliters. The V gene's germline CDR1 is LGHDT and CDR2 YNNKEL (reference sequence). The J segment lost 7 bases and the V segment lost 5 bases, leaving 16 bases of the junction unmatched. CDR3 length: 16 residues.

What was sequenced was blood. The receptor was derived from a man aged 18 to 30 in good health. This rearrangement joins TRBV3-1 to TRBJ2-5; 7 positions match TRBD2. This CDR3 is CASSVRSGGPLRTQYF. The DNA of the CDR3 is TGTGCCAGCAGCGTTCGTTCGGGAGGCCCCCTGAGGACCCAGTACTTC.